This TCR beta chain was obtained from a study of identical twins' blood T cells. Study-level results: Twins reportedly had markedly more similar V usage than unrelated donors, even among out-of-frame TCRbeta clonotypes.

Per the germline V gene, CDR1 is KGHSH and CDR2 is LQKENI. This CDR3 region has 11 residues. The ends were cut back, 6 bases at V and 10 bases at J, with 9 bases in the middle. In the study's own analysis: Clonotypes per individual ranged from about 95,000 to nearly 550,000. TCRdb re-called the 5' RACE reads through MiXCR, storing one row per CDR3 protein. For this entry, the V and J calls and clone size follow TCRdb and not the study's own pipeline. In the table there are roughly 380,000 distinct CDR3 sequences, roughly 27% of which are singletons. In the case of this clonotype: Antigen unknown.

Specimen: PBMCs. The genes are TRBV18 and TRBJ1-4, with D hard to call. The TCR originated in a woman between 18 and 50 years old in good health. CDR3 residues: CASSRDGKLFF. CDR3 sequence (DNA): TGTGCCAGCTCTCGCGATGGAAAACTGTTTTTT.